Below, one TCR beta chain is given with its context. Recovery meant two consecutive negative NP/OP PCR tests, professional clearance, or resolved symptoms. Original processing methods: Cell counts per sample came from amplifying reference gene primers. Produced via immunoSEQ multiplex PCR; TCRdb's table is partial and in-frame only. V and J calls and clone size are those listed in that table; D and trimming were worked out from the DNA. This sample has around 230,000 clones, with more than 80% found just once. These data come from a study of blood T cell repertoires in COVID-19. Across the study: The United States, Italy and Spain were the sources of the acute and convalescent COVID-19 samples. PBMCs, B-cell-depleted T cells, or T cells were the source of the cDNA or gDNA that made up the material.

CDR1 is LGHNA, CDR2 YNFKEQ, per germline. The V segment lost 0 bases and the J segment 2 bases; nucleotides outside the gene matches: 7. This CDR3 has 16 residues. This clonotype originated in a middle-aged man who had recovered from COVID-19. The rearrangement joins TRBV4-2 to TRBJ2-7, with 7 bases aligning to TRBD2. Sequenced material: PBMCs or T cells enriched from blood (not recorded which). CDR3 sequence (DNA): TGTGCCAGCAGCCAAGATTCCCCTAGCGGTCCCTACGAGCAGTACTTC. This translates into CASSQDSPSGPYEQYF.